This T cell receptor (beta chain) is drawn from a study of Ad26.COV2.S vaccination and SARS-CoV-2 variants. Regarding treatment: around 19 received Ad26.COV2.S at low or high dose, single or two shots; about 5 received placebo; per-sample allocation not given. On day 63 after the first injection, vaccine and placebo recipients gave samples. As regards this clone: The antigen remains unidentified.

Study-wide results and caveats: Among vaccine recipients, spike-specific TCR breadth exceeded that of placebo recipients. Researchers reported similar non-spike TCR breadth in vaccine and placebo recipients.

The CDR3 length is 14 residues. Germline CDR1 SGHTS, CDR2 YDEGEE. With 0 bases removed from V and 4 bases from J, the gap between germline ends came to 9 bases. The assay was immunoSEQ multiplex PCR, and TCRdb's table has in-frame clones only and misses some. The table includes more than 300,000 clones, around four fifths detected once. Source: peripheral blood, taken in a trial of Ad26.COV2.S vaccine versus placebo. The clonotype was recovered from a person between 18 and 65 years old who received the Ad26.COV2.S COVID-19 vaccine or a placebo. This sequence joins TRBV5-8 and TRBJ2-3; no clear D gene. The CDR3 sequence: CASSLGLVADTQYF. As DNA, the CDR3 is TGTGCCAGCAGCTTGGGATTAGTCGCAGATACGCAGTATTTT.